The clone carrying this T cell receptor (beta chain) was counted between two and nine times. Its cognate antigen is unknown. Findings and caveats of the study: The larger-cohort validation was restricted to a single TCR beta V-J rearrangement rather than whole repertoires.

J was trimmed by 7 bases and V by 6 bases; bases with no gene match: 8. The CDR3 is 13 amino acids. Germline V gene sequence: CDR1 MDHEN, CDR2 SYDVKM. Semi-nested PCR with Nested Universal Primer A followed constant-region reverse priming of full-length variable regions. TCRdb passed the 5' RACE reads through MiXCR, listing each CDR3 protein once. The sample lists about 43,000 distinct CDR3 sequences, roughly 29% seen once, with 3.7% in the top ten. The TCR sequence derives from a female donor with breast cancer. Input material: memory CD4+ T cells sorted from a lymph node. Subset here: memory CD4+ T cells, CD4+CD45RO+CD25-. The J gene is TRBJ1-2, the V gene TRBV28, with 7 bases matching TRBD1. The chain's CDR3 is CASRETGTGGYTF. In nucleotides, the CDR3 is TGTGCCAGCAGGGAGACAGGGACGGGTGGCTACACCTTC.